This T cell receptor beta chain was sequenced for a study of T cells in Graves' hyperthyroidism and ophthalmopathy. Researchers took RNA transcripts and amplified the TCR beta CDR3 regions from them. The TCR CDR3 first-round RT-PCR relied on the HTBI primer set. TCRdb fed the multiplex PCR reads into MiXCR, producing one record per CDR3 protein. The sample has hundreds of thousands of distinct CDR3 sequences; roughly 37% are singletons. Stable Graves' hyperthyroidism denoted no ophthalmopathy progression over 18 months. The CDR3 totals 14 residues. Germline V CDR1 and CDR2: SSHAT, FNYEAQ (reference sequence).

This clonotype was sampled from a man in his late teens or twenties with Graves' hyperthyroidism. Sample: blood. J is TRBJ2-7 and V is TRBV7-7, with 9 bases aligning to TRBD1. Here the CDR3 reads CARDPLGTGYEQYF. DNA for the CDR3: TGTGCTAGAGACCCCCTCGGGACAGGGTACGAGCAGTACTTC.